The sequence of this T cell receptor (beta chain) was determined in a study of blood T cell repertoires in COVID-19. Overall study context: PBMCs, B-cell-depleted T cells, or T cells provided the cDNA or gDNA that made up the material.

Germline V gives CDR1 SGHNT, CDR2 YYREEE (reference sequence). V was clipped by 0 bases and J by 10 bases, with 17 bases between them. CDR3 length: 15 residues. How the authors handled the data: Reference gene primer amplification gave estimated nucleated cell counts. Measured with immunoSEQ multiplex PCR; TCRdb has only the in-frame clones, and not every one. The DNA was the basis for D and trimming; V, J and clone size are from that table. The sample has hundreds of thousands of clones; roughly nine tenths are singletons. Participants came from 20 to 25 US areas, aged roughly 18 to 100 years. Cohort placement rested on clinical history that participants reported themselves.

V usage is TRBV5-4 and J usage is TRBJ2-1; maybe TRBD1 (5 bases). Sequenced input: PBMCs or T cells enriched from blood (not recorded which). The receptor was isolated from a man in his late teens or twenties who had recovered from COVID-19. CDR3 in amino acids: CASSLGYPSRGEQFF. For the CDR3, the DNA is TGTGCCAGCAGCTTGGGCTACCCCTCTAGGGGAGAGCAGTTCTTC.